The TCR beta chain described here comes from a study of Tregs in tolerant kidney transplant recipients. Sequencing was performed with immunoSEQ multiplex PCR; in TCRdb, only in-frame clones are kept and a portion is missing. The sample has about 240,000 clones; 84% are singletons. A note on this clone: Its antigen is undetermined.

General observations from the study: Findings come from small patient numbers and require larger validation. The most relevant donor-specific Treg TCRbeta repertoire apparently came from expansion with activated donor B cells. Biological reproducibility was not directly addressed in this study.

Unstimulated regulatory T cells (CD4+CD25+CD127-), CD4+CD25- non-regulatory cells, CD4 and CD8 cells were FACS-sorted from thawed PBMCs. The sequencing input was CD4+ T cells from blood. This sequence originates from a human donor in good health.

CDR3 protein: CASSRPGGQGNTGELFF. CDR3 bases: TGTGCCAGCTCACGCCCAGGGGGACAGGGGAACACCGGGGAGCTGTTTTTT. The rearrangement uses TRBV18 and TRBJ2-2, with 9 nucleotides matching TRBD1. CDR3 length: 17 residues. The germline gives CDR1 KGHSH, CDR2 LQKENI. The V gene end was trimmed by 4 bases and the J gene end by 1 base; junction bases not matched to a gene: 7. The variable domain in full, with the rest retrieved from reference TRBV18 and TRBJ2-2, is NAGVMQNPRHLVRRRGQEARLRCSPMKGHSHVYWYRQLPEEGLKFMVYLQKENIIDESGMPKERFSAEFPKEGPSILRIQQVVRGDSAAYFCASSRPGGQGNTGELFFGEGSRLTVL.